This T cell receptor beta chain was identified during a study of T-cell memory formation after mild COVID-19 listed by TCRdb under 2021. Notes on the research overall: TCR sequence clusters from the two donors were found to be largely donor specific. T-cell clones expanding and contracting after mild COVID-19 in a couple of donors were tracked by longitudinal TCRalpha and TCRbeta repertoire sequencing. Two young, previously healthy adult volunteers, one female and one male, were included in the cohort. What the work shows at the level of the full study, not this receptor alone: The second-wave clones that peaked on day 37 were not confirmed to be SARS-CoV-2 specific. From day 15 to 85, contracting clones showed balanced CD4/CD8 phenotypes, whereas a second wave of clones that expanded from day 15 to 37 leaned towards CD4+. Contracting CD4+ clones were found mainly in CM and EM memory subsets, while CD8+ clones were enriched in EMRA. The detection of some responding clones in pre-infection memory suggests that pre-existing cross-reactive memory T cells joined the SARS-CoV-2 response. Only two mild cases were covered by the study, and larger cohorts that include severe cases with pre-infection samples were considered necessary.

About this clonotype: No cognate antigen has been identified for it. One base away there is no much larger clone; base qualities are not given.

Its CDR3 holds 12 amino acids, cysteine through phenylalanine. Here the CDR3 DNA is all that survives: 36 bases in frame from base 1. At the junction V is shortened by 7 bases and J by 4 bases, with 12 bases in between. CDR1 and CDR2, looked up from the germline V gene, are SQVTM and ANQGSEA. Sequencing was performed on an Illumina NovaSeq 6000. Using 5'RACE with constant-segment primers, TCRalpha and TCRbeta cDNA libraries were constructed, with sample barcodes and unique molecular identifiers added in the process. Trizol reagent was used to extract RNA from every sample. The libraries were amplified in two PCR steps, and the second step added a second sample barcode and Illumina TruSeq adapters. The libraries were sequenced on an Illumina NovaSeq using 2 x 150 bp paired-end reads. The authors' pipeline ran thus. The reads were demultiplexed and collapsed into UMI-guided consensus sequences using migec v1.2.7. Using mixcr v2.1.11, UMI consensuses were aligned to TRA and TRB V and J templates and then assembled into clonotypes. Clonotypes were classified as expanded or contracted when called significant by both edgeR and NoisET, with noise models trained on biological replicates. edgeR calls used a false discovery rate-adjusted p below 0.01 and a log2 fold-change threshold of 1. PCA with hierarchical clustering of max-normalized trajectories of the 1000 most abundant clonotypes was used as exploratory dynamics analysis. Each responding clone was given a CD4 or CD8 phenotype based on the CD4+ and CD8+ repertoires, which had been sequenced separately. TCRdb ran its own pipeline on the public reads, namely fastp trimming at Q25 and MiXCR clone calling, and kept in-frame beta chains. Each entry is one CDR3 protein sequence, shown with its most common DNA and genes. V and J calls and clone size were set by TCRdb, not the authors. This sample has about 290,000 distinct CDR3 sequences in its table, and 15% of those were observed once. Of the sample, 22% is held by the ten largest clones.

PBMCs were isolated by Ficoll-Paque density gradient centrifugation. Source material: PBMCs or a T cell subset sorted from them (not recorded which). This chain joins TRBV29-1 to TRBJ2-3, with the D gene call left open. The clonotype originates from a young man who had mild COVID-19 (a few samples of this study predate the infection). The sample titles of this study are shuffled in the database, so cell type and time point are left out; the donor was told from shared clones. The CDR3 has the sequence CSGAPGPDTQYF. The DNA reads TGCAGCGGAGCCCCCGGACCAGATACGCAGTATTTT.